The 6 T cell receptor beta chains given below trace back to one sample, sequenced in a study of early T cells in non-severe SARS-CoV-2 infection. TCRdb reprocessed the 5' RACE reads via MiXCR and lists one record per CDR3 protein. The table has 50,000 to 60,000 distinct CDR3 sequences, around 7% seen once. The input for sequencing was whole blood, taken at baseline. The receptors derive from an adult who was a healthcare worker with PCR-confirmed SARS-CoV-2 infection or an uninfected control (not recorded which).

This clonotype occurred many times. The chain is built from TRBV6-6 and TRBJ1-2; no definite D call. The CDR3 is 14 amino acids. Between the trimmed V and J ends, which lost 5 bases and 10 bases, there was a span of 20 bases. Germline V CDR1 and CDR2: MNHNY, SVGAGI (reference sequence). The CDR3 bases are TGTGCCAGCAGTCTCCCTAATGGACGGAGCGACTACACCTTC. This encodes CASSLPNGRSDYTF.

This clonotype has more than one count but fewer than ten. J is TRBJ1-4 and V is TRBV20-1, with D uncertain. Looked up from germline, CDR1 is DFQATT and CDR2 is SNEGSKA (reference sequence). The CDR3 loop spans 14 amino acids. The V and J ends lost 6 bases and 0 bases respectively, with 11 bases between them. The CDR3 is CSATPGATNEKLFF. DNA of the CDR3: TGCAGTGCGACCCCCGGAGCAACTAATGAAAAACTGTTTTTT.

This clonotype was picked up a small number of times. The chain links TRBV7-2 to TRBJ2-7; tentative D call: TRBD1 (6 bases). This CDR3 comprises 15 residues. Between the trimmed V and J ends, which lost 5 bases and 3 bases, there was a span of 17 bases. CDR1 and CDR2 from the germline V gene are SGHTA and FQGNSA. The DNA for the CDR3 is TGTGCCAGCAGCCACACAGGGAACGCCGGCTACGAGCAGTACTTC. Its translation: CASSHTGNAGYEQYF.

This clonotype has a handful of counts. The genes are TRBV20-1 and TRBJ2-6; D gene unclear. The V end was cut by 6 bases, the J end by 4 bases, with 13 bases between. Germline V gene sequence: CDR1 DFQATT, CDR2 SNEGSKA (reference sequence). The CDR3 has 14 amino acids. The CDR3 is CSATVLPGANVLTF. CDR3 DNA: TGCAGTGCAACCGTCCTCCCAGGGGCCAACGTCCTGACTTTC.

With regard to this clonotype: One base away lies a much larger clone, so this may be a sequencing read error. The final CDR3 position lacks the conserved phenylalanine or tryptophan, pointing to a likely read error. This chain connects TRBV7-6 to TRBJ2-1; TRBD2 might be the D (6 bases). The CDR3 totals 14 residues. Germline V CDR1 and CDR2: SGHVS, FNYEAQ. Trimming shortened V by 3 bases and J by 2 bases, and 8 bases separated the two germline ends. In DNA, the CDR3 is TGTGCCAGCAGCTTGCCGGGGGCCTACAATGAGCAGTTCTAC. Translating gives CASSLPGAYNEQFY.

This clonotype was observed a handful of times. The gene calls are TRBV10-3 and TRBJ1-6; D is possibly TRBD1 (5 bases). CDR1 is ENHRY and CDR2 is SYGVKD in the germline V gene. The CDR3 sequence is 13 residues long. V lost 10 bases, J lost 17 bases, and 24 bases lay in between. DNA of the CDR3: TGTGCCAGCCGAAGGGGCGCCCGCGAGATGATCCACTTT. Amino acids: CASRRGAREMIHF.